This is a list of T cell receptor beta chains from one sample in a study of blood T cell repertoires in COVID-19. The data were produced by immunoSEQ multiplex PCR, yet TCRdb's version contains in-frame clones alone and is incomplete. The sample has hundreds of thousands of clones, 80% to 90% seen once. The source material was PBMCs or T cells enriched from blood (not recorded which). The receptor set was obtained from a man between 25 and 39 years old who had recovered from COVID-19. CDR3s include the opening cysteine and the closing phenylalanine or tryptophan. The D gene is left open where the match is weak. Expanded clones are given a class, and other clones once, few, many or no size at all.

clone_size: NA; j_call: TRBJ2-1; v_call: TRBV7-6; d_call: TRBD2; cdr3_aa: CASSLGLADTEQFF; cdr3_nt: TGTGCCAGCAGTCTTGGGCTAGCGGATACCGAGCAGTTCTTC
clone_size: once; j_call: TRBJ2-2; v_call: TRBV5-1; d_call: TRBD1; cdr3_aa: CASSWTGALTGELFF; cdr3_nt: TGCGCCAGCAGCTGGACAGGGGCACTCACCGGGGAGCTGTTTTTT
clone_size: NA; j_call: TRBJ2-1; v_call: TRBV24-1; d_call: TRBD2; cdr3_aa: CATSDSGLAGDKQFF; cdr3_nt: TGTGCCACCAGTGATTCAGGACTAGCGGGGGATAAGCAGTTCTTC
clone_size: NA; j_call: TRBJ1-4; v_call: TRBV14; d_call: TRBD1; cdr3_aa: CASSQTGQGTEKLFF; cdr3_nt: TGTGCCAGCAGCCAAACGGGACAGGGGACCGAAAAACTGTTTTTT
clone_size: NA; j_call: TRBJ1-1; v_call: TRBV3-1/TRBV3-2; d_call: NA; cdr3_aa: CASSPGGSMNTEAFF; cdr3_nt: TGTGCCAGCAGCCCTGGCGGCTCCATGAACACTGAAGCTTTCTTT
clone_size: NA; j_call: TRBJ2-7; v_call: TRBV2; d_call: TRBD2; cdr3_aa: CASRGGRLAGVYEQYF; cdr3_nt: TGTGCCAGCAGAGGGGGTCGACTAGCGGGTGTCTACGAGCAGTACTTC
clone_size: NA; j_call: TRBJ1-1; v_call: TRBV19; d_call: NA; cdr3_aa: CATKREGGTAFF; cdr3_nt: TGTGCCACCAAGCGGGAGGGGGGCACAGCTTTCTTT
clone_size: once; j_call: TRBJ2-1; v_call: TRBV5-1; d_call: TRBD2; cdr3_aa: CASSWSAGDYNEQFF; cdr3_nt: TGCGCCAGCAGCTGGTCTGCGGGAGACTACAATGAGCAGTTCTTC
clone_size: NA; j_call: TRBJ2-7; v_call: TRBV2; d_call: TRBD1; cdr3_aa: CASSKDRRADEQYF; cdr3_nt: TGTGCCAGCAGTAAGGACAGGAGAGCTGACGAGCAGTACTTC
clone_size: NA; j_call: TRBJ2-2; v_call: TRBV23-1; d_call: TRBD1; cdr3_aa: CASSLPYRGQGELFF; cdr3_nt: TGCGCCAGCAGTCTACCGTACAGGGGGCAGGGGGAGCTGTTTTTT
clone_size: NA; j_call: TRBJ2-7; v_call: TRBV5-1; d_call: TRBD1; cdr3_aa: CASSLVGQGAYEQYF; cdr3_nt: TGCGCCAGCAGCTTGGTGGGACAGGGGGCTTACGAGCAGTACTTC
clone_size: few; j_call: TRBJ1-2; v_call: TRBV9; d_call: NA; cdr3_aa: CASSAEGQAYGYTF; cdr3_nt: TGTGCCAGCAGCGCCGAGGGACAAGCCTATGGCTACACCTTC